This T cell receptor (beta chain) was captured in a study of immune characterization of retroperitoneal liposarcoma. MiXCR, run by TCRdb on the PCR reads, gives a single entry per CDR3 protein. The table lists about 10,000 distinct CDR3 sequences, around 37% of them singletons. Germline CDR1 reads MNHEY; CDR2 reads SVGAGI. The CDR3 extends over 17 amino acids. V usage is TRBV6-5 and J usage is TRBJ2-5; 7 bases map to TRBD2. The better agreement between TRBJ2-7 and the DNA end casts doubt on the J call. The origin of this receptor is a male donor with retroperitoneal liposarcoma. The material sequenced was tumor tissue. The CDR3 spells CASSYSNLAEPPYEQYF. CDR3 nucleotide sequence: TGTGCCAGCAGTTACTCGAACCTAGCGGAACCCCCCTACGAGCAGTACTTC.